This entry features one T cell receptor (beta chain) sequence. Sequenced by immunoSEQ multiplex PCR; TCRdb stores in-frame clones only, minus some. The table records tens of thousands of clones, 88% of them present only once. The sample originates from a study of blood T cell repertoires in COVID-19. V gave up 5 bases and J gave up 7 bases; unmatched junction bases: 14. The germline gives CDR1 MDHEN, CDR2 SYDVKM. The length of the CDR3 is 15 residues. This sequence originates from a man aged 55-75 years with acute or convalescent COVID-19. The rearrangement links TRBV28 to TRBJ2-7; 7 nucleotides agree with TRBD1. What was sequenced was peripheral blood. CDR3 amino acids: CASSGAEGAPGEQYF. CDR3 DNA: TGTGCCAGCAGTGGGGCTGAGGGGGCGCCCGGAGAGCAGTACTTC.